One and the same sample provided the 21 T cell receptor beta chains below, sequenced in a study of blood T cell repertoires in COVID-19. Here immunoSEQ multiplex PCR was the method, and the copy in TCRdb shows in-frame clones only, minus some. The sample has some 330,000 clones, more than 75% seen once. The sample taken for sequencing was PBMCs or T cells enriched from blood (not recorded which). These receptors were taken from a man aged 25-45 years who had recovered from COVID-19.

The CDR3, as DNA: TGTGCCAGCAGTGAACCCTTGATCGGGACAGGCTCCTACGAGCAGTACTTC. Translating it yields CASSEPLIGTGSYEQYF. The chain links TRBV6-1 to TRBJ2-7; TRBD1 matches 8 bases. The CDR3 has 17 residues. J gave up 0 bases and V 2 bases, and 9 bases lay outside the gene matches. CDR1 MNHNS and CDR2 SASEGT come from the germline V gene.

The V gene is TRBV7-6, the J gene TRBJ2-1, with 7 bases lining up with TRBD2. The V gene end was trimmed by 5 bases and the J gene end by 2 bases; junction bases not matched to a gene: 9. This CDR3 contains 16 residues. The germline gives CDR1 SGHVS, CDR2 FNYEAQ. The DNA for the CDR3 is TGTGCCAGCAGCCGATCAGCGGGACTACCCTACAATGAGCAGTTCTTC. This translates into CASSRSAGLPYNEQFF.

This chain connects TRBV24-1 to TRBJ2-6; possibly TRBD1 for D (6 bases). Deletions cut 2 bases from V and 4 bases from J, with 8 bases between. The length of the CDR3 is 15 residues. CDR1 KGHDR and CDR2 SFDVKD come from the germline V gene. CDR3 coding DNA: TGTGCCACCAGTGATTGGGGGCTCGGGGCCAACGTCCTGACTTTC. As protein: CATSDWGLGANVLTF.

The CDR3 is CSVFTGEQYF. CDR3 nucleotides: TGCAGTGTCTTCACGGGCGAGCAGTACTTC. The gene calls are TRBV20-1 and TRBJ2-7, with D unresolved. Germline loops: CDR1 DFQATT, CDR2 SNEGSKA (reference sequence). The CDR3 is 10 residues long. V was cut by 7 bases and J by 6 bases, with 10 bases left in between.

This chain connects TRBV29-1 to TRBJ1-2; D is ambiguous. V lost 4 bases to trimming and J lost 3 bases, with 9 bases between them. The CDR3 contains 12 residues. Germline loops: CDR1 SQVTM, CDR2 ANQGSEA. This CDR3 reads CSVAGVDYGYTF. The CDR3 coding sequence is TGCAGCGTTGCCGGGGTGGACTATGGCTACACCTTC.

This clone occurred once. V is TRBV5-1 and J is TRBJ2-1; 7 nucleotides align to TRBD2. This CDR3 comprises 15 residues. CDR1 and CDR2 from the germline V gene are SGHRS and YFSETQ. The V gene end was trimmed by 4 bases and the J gene end by 2 bases; junction bases not matched to a gene: 6. The CDR3 region has the DNA TGCGCCAGCAGCGGGCTAGCGGATCCCTACAATGAGCAGTTCTTC. Amino acids: CASSGLADPYNEQFF.

This clone was seen a handful of times. The chain employs TRBV18 and TRBJ1-5, with 9 bases lining up with TRBD1. The V segment lost 8 bases and the J segment 6 bases; nucleotides outside the gene matches: 11. The CDR3 spans 15 residues. The V gene's germline CDR1 is KGHSH and CDR2 LQKENI. For the CDR3, the DNA is TGTGCCAGCAATACCGGGACAGGGATAGGTCAGCCCCAGCATTTT. This translates into CASNTGTGIGQPQHF.

The chain uses TRBV6-5 and TRBJ1-3; D may be TRBD1 (5 bases). The CDR3 spans 14 residues. Looked up from germline, CDR1 is MNHEY and CDR2 is SVGAGI. V was cut by 5 bases and J by 8 bases, with 16 bases left in between. For the CDR3, the DNA is TGTGCCAGCAGTCTCCGCCGGGGCGGGGACACCATATATTTT. It yields the protein CASSLRRGGDTIYF.

This clone was detected only once. The chain combines TRBV19 with TRBJ1-1, with D possibly matching TRBD1 (5 bases). The V and J ends lost 7 bases and 0 bases respectively, with 12 bases between them. Germline CDR1 and CDR2: LNHDA and SQIVND (reference sequence). This CDR3 has 14 residues. The CDR3 sequence: CASNRWDLNTEAFF. For the CDR3, the DNA is TGTGCCAGTAACCGGTGGGACTTGAACACTGAAGCTTTCTTT.

This chain joins TRBV7-8 and TRBJ1-2; 7 bases fit TRBD1. V was clipped by 1 base and J by 8 bases; unmatched bases: 7. The CDR3 length is 14 residues. Germline V CDR1 and CDR2: SGHVS, FQNEAQ. CDR3 DNA sequence: TGTGCCAGCAGCTTAGGGCGACAGGGAGAAGGCTACACCTTC. Its translation is CASSLGRQGEGYTF.

V usage is TRBV29-1 and J usage is TRBJ2-7, with D possibly being TRBD1 (10 bases). V lost 6 bases and J 2 bases, leaving 29 bases between the germline ends. The CDR3 length is 18 residues. CDR1 is SQVTM and CDR2 is ANQGSEA in the germline V gene. CDR3 protein: CSVGATGGLGGRAYEQYF. As DNA, the CDR3 is TGCAGCGTGGGAGCGACAGGGGGCCTTGGCGGGAGGGCCTACGAGCAGTACTTC.

The chain has TRBV1 and TRBJ2-5; the table's D call TRBD2 went unverified against the DNA. TRBV1 is described as a pseudogene. There are 15 residues in the CDR3. CDR3 bases: TGCACCAGCAGCCGGAGCGCGGGCTCCCGCGAGACCCAGTACTTC. This gives the protein CTSSRSAGSRETQYF.

The J gene is TRBJ2-3, the V gene TRBV11-3; weak D call: TRBD2 (6 bases). Germline lookup yields CDR1 SGHNT and CDR2 YENEEA. V was shortened by 5 bases and J by 2 bases, with 17 bases between the two germline ends. This CDR3 is built from 16 residues. CDR3 DNA: TGTGCCAGCAGCCACGAACGGGGGATATTCACAGATACGCAGTATTTT. Translating it yields CASSHERGIFTDTQYF.

V gene TRBV2 combines with J gene TRBJ1-2, with 8 bases matching TRBD1. Germline V lookup: CDR1 SNHLY, CDR2 FYNNEI. The CDR3 has 20 amino acids. V lost 1 base, J lost 1 base, and 17 bases stayed unmatched. CDR3 residues: CASSEVGVRGPPDLNYGYTF. The CDR3 DNA sequence: TGTGCCAGCAGTGAAGTTGGCGTCAGGGGGCCACCCGATCTTAACTATGGCTACACCTTC.

This chain joins TRBV25-1 and TRBJ2-1; TRBD1 matches 7 bases. The germline V gene encodes CDR1 MGHDK and CDR2 SYGVNS. Trimming took 4 bases from V and 4 from J; bases not matched to a gene: 7. The CDR3 is 15 residues long. Here the CDR3 reads CASSGLGTAYNEQFF. The CDR3 DNA reads as TGTGCCAGCAGTGGGTTAGGGACAGCATACAATGAGCAGTTCTTC.

The chain couples TRBV5-1 to TRBJ2-7; 10 bases are shared with TRBD1. This CDR3 is built from 14 residues. Germline lookup yields CDR1 SGHRS and CDR2 YFSETQ. V lost 4 bases to trimming and J lost 5 bases; unmatched junction nucleotides: 6. In nucleotides, the CDR3 is TGCGCCAGCAGCAGGGACAGGGGCCGGAACGAGCAGTACTTC. Protein product: CASSRDRGRNEQYF.

This sequence joins TRBV4-1 and TRBJ1-5; tentatively, D is TRBD1 (6 bases). The germline V gene encodes CDR1 MGHRA and CDR2 YSYEKL. V was cut by 1 base and J by 7 bases, with 14 bases left in between. This CDR3 spans 15 amino acids. Here the CDR3 DNA reads TGCGCCAGCAGCCAAGCAGGAAGGGGGAAACAGCCCCAGCATTTT. It specifies CASSQAGRGKQPQHF.

The chain couples TRBV18 to TRBJ2-7; TRBD2 is a possible D gene (6 bases). V lost 3 bases, J lost 7 bases, and 16 bases lay in between. Germline V lookup: CDR1 KGHSH, CDR2 LQKENI. This CDR3 region has 14 residues. DNA of the CDR3: TGTGCCAGCTCACCGGAGCGGGCGGCGGGAGAGCAGTACTTC. This codes for CASSPERAAGEQYF.

CDR3 in DNA: TGTGCCAGCTCACAACTAGACAGGGGCGAGCAGTACTTC. Residues: CASSQLDRGEQYF. The chain carries TRBV18 and TRBJ2-7; 8 bases line up with TRBD1. V trimming: 4 bases; J trimming: 6 bases; junction bases outside the gene matches: 5. Germline assignment: CDR1 KGHSH and CDR2 LQKENI. The CDR3 is made up of 13 amino acids.

The chain recombines TRBV3-1 (or the pseudogene TRBV3-2) with TRBJ1-3; D remains ambiguous. V was shortened by 3 bases and J by 0 bases, with 6 bases between the two germline ends. CDR1 and CDR2 (germline): LGHDT, YNNKEL (reference sequence). The CDR3 totals 14 residues. The DNA for the CDR3 is TGTGCCAGCAGCCACCCACACTCTGGAAACACCATATATTTT. Amino acids: CASSHPHSGNTIYF.

This chain connects TRBV5-5 to TRBJ1-6, with 7 bases lining up with TRBD1. Germline CDR1 is SGHKS and CDR2 is YYEKEE (reference sequence). The junction had 2 bases not matched to a gene; V was cut back by 2 bases and J by 0 bases. This CDR3 region has 16 residues. The CDR3 bases are TGTGCCAGCAGCTTAACAGGGGTCTCCTATAATTCACCCCTCCACTTT. It specifies CASSLTGVSYNSPLHF.